Following are 21 T cell receptor beta chains from one sample sequenced in a study of T cell responses to AZD1222 COVID-19 vaccine. Generated by immunoSEQ multiplex PCR, the TCRdb table keeps only in-frame clones and is missing some. The sample contains around 130,000 clones, about 90% of which appear only once. The starting material was peripheral blood, obtained on day 0 of AZD1222 vaccination. These receptors were taken from an adult in good health.

V and J are TRBV6-2 or TRBV6-3 and TRBJ2-5; possibly TRBD1 or TRBD2 for D (5 bases each). The CDR3 runs to 16 residues. V lost 3 bases and J lost 2, with 16 bases in between. Germline V gene lookup returns CDR1 MNHEY and CDR2 SVGEGT. CDR3 nucleotides: TGTGCCAGCAGTTATCCCCCAGTGGGGGAACAAGAGACCCAGTACTTC. It is translated as CASSYPPVGEQETQYF.

The genes are TRBV5-4 and TRBJ1-1; D possibly corresponds to TRBD1 (6 bases). V lost 0 bases to trimming and J lost 1 base, with 10 bases between them. The CDR3 has 15 amino acids. From germline, CDR1 is SGHNT and CDR2 YYREEE (reference sequence). CDR3 DNA: TGTGCCAGCAGCTTGGAAACAGGGAGGAACACTGAAGCTTTCTTT. This encodes CASSLETGRNTEAFF.

The DNA for the CDR3 is TGTGCCAGCAGTGAGCCAGGACGGGATTCACCCCTCCACTTT. Protein product: CASSEPGRDSPLHF. J is TRBJ1-6 and V is TRBV2; D gene ambiguous. The CDR3 extends over 14 amino acids. The germline V and J ends were trimmed by 3 bases and 8 bases, with 11 bases remaining between them. Germline CDR1 is SNHLY and CDR2 is FYNNEI.

The chain carries TRBV2 and TRBJ2-2; the D gene is possibly TRBD2 (7 bases). The germline gives CDR1 SNHLY, CDR2 FYNNEI. Deletions cut 10 bases from V and 1 base from J, with 16 bases between. The CDR3 has 15 amino acids. The CDR3 DNA sequence: TGTGCCATTACCGGGGGGACACAGAACACCGGGGAGCTGTTTTTT. Residues: CAITGGTQNTGELFF.

This chain uses TRBV11-2 with TRBJ2-7; 11 bases agree with TRBD2. This CDR3 is 18 amino acids long. V lost 1 base to trimming and J lost 6 bases; unmatched junction nucleotides: 14. Germline-derived CDR1 and CDR2 are SGHAT and FQNNGV. CDR3 sequence (DNA): TGTGCCAGCAGCTTAGGGCTAGCGGGAGGTAGAAGAAGAAGCGAGCAGTACTTC. Protein product: CASSLGLAGGRRRSEQYF.

In the case of this clone: The junction does not match germline at one end; this may be a read error. V and J are TRBV19 and TRBJ1-2; 8 bases are a match to TRBD1. The germline gives CDR1 LNHDA, CDR2 SQIVND (reference sequence). CDR3 length: 14 residues. The CDR3 coding sequence is TGTGCCAGTATTATACAGGGGGCTAACTATGGCTACACCTTC. Encoded protein: CASIIQGANYGYTF.

The V gene is TRBV5-1, the J gene TRBJ1-1; no clear D gene. V was clipped by 0 bases and J by 1 base, with 13 bases between them. This CDR3 has 16 residues. CDR1 and CDR2 (germline): SGHRS, YFSETQ. The CDR3 DNA sequence: TGCGCCAGCAGCTTGGCCGATCGAAGACAGAACACTGAAGCTTTCTTT. It is translated as CASSLADRRQNTEAFF.

The genes are TRBV11-3 and TRBJ1-1; 8 nucleotides align to TRBD1. Trimming at V came to 4 bases and at J to 0 bases, leaving 13 bases not matched to a gene. CDR3 size: 18 residues. From germline, CDR1 is SGHNT and CDR2 YENEEA. The CDR3: CASSSLLMQGAVNTEAFF. For the CDR3, the DNA is TGTGCCAGCAGCTCATTATTGATGCAGGGGGCGGTGAACACTGAAGCTTTCTTT.

The DNA for the CDR3 is TGTGCCAGCAGCGGGACTAGCGGGTACCAAGAGACCCAGTACTTC. Its translation: CASSGTSGYQETQYF. J is TRBJ2-5 and V is TRBV9, with 11 bases identical to TRBD2. This CDR3 contains 15 residues. Germline-derived CDR1 and CDR2 are SGDLS and YYNGEE. Unmatched junction bases numbered 1, after V lost 3 bases and J lost 0 bases. The variable domain in full, with the rest retrieved from reference TRBV9 and TRBJ2-5, is DSGVTQTPKHLITATGQRVTLRCSPRSGDLSVYWYQQSLDQGLQFLIQYYNGEERAKGNILERFSAQQFPDLHSELNLSSLELGDSALYFCASSGTSGYQETQYFGPGTRLLVL.

The J gene is TRBJ2-7, the V gene TRBV5-4, with D possibly matching TRBD2 (6 bases). The germline V gene has CDR1 SGHNT and CDR2 YYREEE (reference sequence). There are 13 residues in the CDR3. V was pared by 1 base and J by 6 bases, with 11 bases between. The CDR3 bases are TGTGCCAGCAGCTTGAGTGACGGGGGCGAGCAGTACTTC. It is translated as CASSLSDGGEQYF.

The genes are TRBV5-1 and TRBJ1-4; 7 nucleotides agree with TRBD1. Germline V gene sequence: CDR1 SGHRS, CDR2 YFSETQ. V was pared by 0 bases and J by 0 bases, with 5 bases of the junction left unmatched. The CDR3 runs 17 residues. Here the CDR3 DNA reads TGCGCCAGCAGCTTGGGTACAGGGGCAGCAACTAATGAAAAACTGTTTTTT. Its translation is CASSLGTGAATNEKLFF. The whole variable domain, remainder taken from reference TRBV5-1 and TRBJ1-4, is KAGVTQTPRYLIKTRGQQVTLSCSPISGHRSVSWYQQTPGQGLQFLFEYFSETQRNKGNFPGRFSGRQFSNSRSEMNVSTLELGDSALYLCASSLGTGAATNEKLFFGSGTQLSVL.

V gene TRBV5-1 combines with J gene TRBJ1-1; maybe TRBD1 (6 bases). Germline V gene lookup returns CDR1 SGHRS and CDR2 YFSETQ. V lost 2 bases and J lost 5, with 7 bases in between. The CDR3 covers 12 residues. The CDR3 region has the DNA TGCGCCAGCAGCTTACAGGGAACTGAAGCTTTCTTT. Its translation: CASSLQGTEAFF. Looking up the rest from reference TRBV5-1 and TRBJ1-1 gives the full variable domain: KAGVTQTPRYLIKTRGQQVTLSCSPISGHRSVSWYQQTPGQGLQFLFEYFSETQRNKGNFPGRFSGRQFSNSRSEMNVSTLELGDSALYLCASSLQGTEAFFGQGTRLTVV.

V is TRBV7-3 and J is TRBJ2-7; 8 bases are shared with TRBD1. In germline, CDR1 is SGHTA, CDR2 FQGTGA. The CDR3 contains 15 residues. V dropped 3 bases and J dropped 0; count of bases not matched to a gene: 4. The CDR3: CASSFGQGASYEQYF. CDR3 sequence (DNA): TGTGCCAGCAGCTTTGGACAGGGAGCCTCCTACGAGCAGTACTTC.

This sequence joins TRBV28 and TRBJ2-7; no clear D gene. The CDR3 runs to 13 residues. V gave up 6 bases and J gave up 6 bases, with 15 bases separating them. From germline, CDR1 is MDHEN and CDR2 SYDVKM. CDR3 DNA: TGTGCCAGCAGATCTCAAGGGAATTCCGAGCAGTACTTC. Translating it yields CASRSQGNSEQYF. The full variable domain, rest sourced from reference TRBV28 and TRBJ2-7, is DVKVTQSSRYLVKRTGEKVFLECVQDMDHENMFWYRQDPGLGLRLIYFSYDVKMKEKGDIPEGYSVSREKKERFSLILESASTNQTSMYLCASRSQGNSEQYFGPGTRLTVT.

The chain is built from TRBV5-1 and TRBJ1-5, with TRBD1 identical over 7 bases. The ends lost 3 bases at V and 6 bases at J; junction bases unmatched: 9. CDR1 is SGHRS and CDR2 is YFSETQ in the germline V gene. CDR3 length: 15 residues. The CDR3 DNA sequence: TGCGCCAGCAGCTCAGACGGGCAGGGGGGTCAGCCCCAGCATTTT. Translating gives CASSSDGQGGQPQHF.

The chain combines TRBV6-5 with TRBJ1-4; a weak D match, TRBD1 (6 bases). This CDR3 region has 14 residues. In germline, CDR1 is MNHEY, CDR2 SVGAGI. V lost 6 bases to trimming and J lost 7 bases, with 15 bases between them. CDR3 nucleotide sequence: TGTGCCAGCAGGGTTACAGGGTACGGTGAAAAACTGTTTTTT. The encoded protein is CASRVTGYGEKLFF.

The CDR3 sequence is CASSFSGNEQFF. DNA for the CDR3: TGTGCCAGCAGTTTTAGCGGGAATGAGCAGTTCTTC. J is TRBJ2-1 and V is TRBV7-9, with 7 bases that match TRBD2. Germline V CDR1 and CDR2: SEHNR, FQNEAQ (reference sequence). V trimming: 6 bases; J trimming: 7 bases; junction bases outside the gene matches: 3. The CDR3 runs to 12 residues.

CDR3 amino acids: CAISDGQGANYGYTF. DNA of the CDR3: TGTGCCATCAGTGACGGACAGGGGGCTAACTATGGCTACACCTTC. This sequence joins TRBV10-3 and TRBJ1-2; the match to TRBD1 covers 10 bases. The trim removed 3 bases at V and 0 bases at J, leaving 1 base unmatched. From germline, CDR1 is ENHRY and CDR2 SYGVKD. This CDR3 contains 15 residues.

The V gene is TRBV19, the J gene TRBJ2-4, with TRBD1 as a possible D gene (5 bases). Germline CDR1 and CDR2: LNHDA and SQIVND (reference sequence). V lost 3 bases and J 0 bases, leaving 18 bases between the germline ends. The CDR3 runs 18 residues. CDR3 DNA: TGTGCCAGTAGTATCAGGACACTTCAGACTCTAGCCAAAAACATTCAGTACTTC. It yields the protein CASSIRTLQTLAKNIQYF.

The rearrangement joins TRBV7-9 to TRBJ2-1; the match to TRBD2 covers 10 bases. V dropped 0 bases and J dropped 9; count of bases not matched to a gene: 8. This CDR3 comprises 16 residues. The germline V gene encodes CDR1 SEHNR and CDR2 FQNEAQ (reference sequence). As DNA, the CDR3 is TGTGCCAGCAGCTTAGCTATGGTAGCGGGAGGTAGTGAGCAGTTCTTC. Its protein product is CASSLAMVAGGSEQFF.

The chain combines TRBV3-1 (or the pseudogene TRBV3-2) with TRBJ1-1; D not certain. There are 12 residues in the CDR3. With 0 bases removed from V and 3 bases from J, the gap between germline ends came to 2 bases. Germline CDR1 and CDR2: LGHDT and YNNKEL (reference sequence). CDR3 bases: TGTGCCAGCAGCCAAGAGTACACTGAAGCTTTCTTT. As protein: CASSQEYTEAFF.